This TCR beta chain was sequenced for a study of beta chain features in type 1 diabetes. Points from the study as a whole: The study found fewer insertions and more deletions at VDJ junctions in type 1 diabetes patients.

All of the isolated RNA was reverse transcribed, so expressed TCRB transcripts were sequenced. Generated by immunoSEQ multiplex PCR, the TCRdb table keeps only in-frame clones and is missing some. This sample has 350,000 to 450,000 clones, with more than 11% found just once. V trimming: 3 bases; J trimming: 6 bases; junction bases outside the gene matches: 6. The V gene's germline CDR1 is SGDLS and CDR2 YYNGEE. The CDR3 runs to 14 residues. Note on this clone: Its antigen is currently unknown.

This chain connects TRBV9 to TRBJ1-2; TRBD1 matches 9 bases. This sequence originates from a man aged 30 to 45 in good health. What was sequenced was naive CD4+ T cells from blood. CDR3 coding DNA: TGTGCCAGCAGCGCCACAGGGGGCGCGGATGGCTACACCTTC. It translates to CASSATGGADGYTF.